The next 15 T cell receptor beta chains were all read from a single sample in a study of regulatory dendritic cells for organ transplantation. TCRdb's copy holds only in-frame clones and misses some; the assay was immunoSEQ multiplex PCR. The table records thousands of clones, under 75% of them present only once. What was sequenced was memory CD8+ T cells from blood. Subset reported: CD45RO+ memory T cells. The receptors come from a human donor in good health.

The CDR3, as DNA: TGTGCCAGCAGCTTAGCCGCCGACTCCTACGAGCAGTACTTC. Translating it yields CASSLAADSYEQYF. This chain connects TRBV7-6 to TRBJ2-5; no clear D. The DNA end is a closer match to TRBJ2-7, so the J assignment may be wrong. Germline V gene data show CDR1 as SGHVS and CDR2 as FNYEAQ. This CDR3 spans 14 amino acids.

The chain has TRBV9 and TRBJ1-1; 10 bases agree with TRBD1. The length of the CDR3 is 16 residues. Germline lookup yields CDR1 SGDLS and CDR2 YYNGEE. With 3 bases clipped from V and 6 bases from J, the junction kept 11 bases outside the gene matches. This CDR3 is CASSATSGTGEAEAFF. CDR3 coding DNA: TGTGCCAGCAGCGCAACTTCCGGGACAGGGGAAGCTGAAGCTTTCTTT.

This clone was detected a few times. The V call is TRBV7-8, the J call TRBJ2-3, with 9 bases lining up with TRBD1. The CDR3 totals 16 residues. The germline V gene has CDR1 SGHVS and CDR2 FQNEAQ. The junction had 11 bases not matched to a gene; V was cut back by 5 bases and J by 5 bases. CDR3 nucleotide sequence: TGTGCCAGCAGCGAACAACAGGGGGCGGCAAGAGATACGCAGTATTTT. As protein: CASSEQQGAARDTQYF.

V and J are TRBV7-2 and TRBJ2-5, with 8 bases identical to TRBD2. Germline assignment: CDR1 SGHTA and CDR2 FQGNSA. Unmatched junction bases numbered 9, after V lost 5 bases and J lost 4 bases. The CDR3 has 15 amino acids. The CDR3 reads CASSEDLAGTETQYF. Written as DNA, the CDR3 is TGTGCCAGCAGCGAAGACCTAGCGGGTACAGAGACCCAGTACTTC.

The rearrangement links TRBV7-2 to TRBJ2-1, with 8 bases fitting TRBD2. Germline lookup yields CDR1 SGHTA and CDR2 FQGNSA. CDR3 length equals 14 residues. V shed 6 bases, J shed 5 bases, and the junction held 6 bases outside the gene matches. The CDR3 coding sequence is TGTGCCAGCAGGTCCCGGGGGGGCGACAATGAGCAGTTCTTC. Amino acids: CASRSRGGDNEQFF.

This clone is a singleton in its sample. V is TRBV6-6 and J is TRBJ1-4, with 8 bases identical to TRBD1. With V trimmed by 6 bases and J by 7 bases, 13 bases remained unmatched. Germline-derived CDR1 and CDR2 are MNHNY and SVGAGI (reference sequence). There are 16 residues in the CDR3. The CDR3 sequence is CASSPPDQGAGEKLFF. The DNA for the CDR3 is TGTGCCAGCAGCCCCCCGGACCAGGGGGCTGGTGAAAAACTGTTTTTT.

The chain is built from TRBV4-2 and TRBJ2-1, with 7 bases lining up with TRBD2. The CDR3 has 15 residues. V lost 3 bases, J lost 7 bases, and 9 bases stayed unmatched. Germline V gene lookup returns CDR1 LGHNA and CDR2 YNFKEQ. This CDR3 reads CASSHPVGGMNEQFF. The CDR3, as DNA: TGTGCCAGCAGCCACCCGGTGGGGGGGATGAATGAGCAGTTCTTC.

V and J are TRBV9 and TRBJ2-7; a weak D match, TRBD1 (6 bases). The CDR3 runs to 12 residues. V lost 3 bases, J lost 6 bases, and 10 bases lay in between. Germline V gene sequence: CDR1 SGDLS, CDR2 YYNGEE. CDR3 in DNA: TGTGCCAGCAGCGCCCAGGGGTCCGAGCAGTACTTC. Translation gives CASSAQGSEQYF.

The J gene is TRBJ2-1, the V gene TRBV6-5; a weak D match, TRBD1 (6 bases). The CDR3 covers 14 residues. Germline loops: CDR1 MNHEY, CDR2 SVGAGI. V dropped 5 bases and J dropped 5 bases, with 13 bases sitting between them. The CDR3 reads CASSAQGHHNEQFF. The CDR3 bases are TGTGCCAGCAGTGCCCAGGGGCACCACAATGAGCAGTTCTTC.

This chain uses TRBV19 with TRBJ1-4; no reliable D call. V shed 4 bases and J shed 10 bases, with 19 bases lying between them. The germline V gene has CDR1 LNHDA and CDR2 SQIVND (reference sequence). The CDR3 is made up of 15 amino acids. The CDR3 region has the DNA TGTGCCAGTAGTACCCCACGAGCCCGGGAGGGAAAACTGTTTTTT. This encodes CASSTPRAREGKLFF.

This clone is a singleton in its sample. The rearrangement uses TRBV7-2 and TRBJ2-3, with TRBD2 matching over 7 bases. The V gene's germline CDR1 is SGHTA and CDR2 FQGNSA. The CDR3 extends over 14 amino acids. V lost 6 bases to trimming and J lost 2 bases; unmatched junction nucleotides: 5. CDR3 region: CASRSRGYTDTQYF. CDR3 in DNA: TGTGCCAGCAGATCGCGGGGGTACACAGATACGCAGTATTTT.

The V gene is TRBV6-5, the J gene TRBJ2-1, with TRBD1 identical over 10 bases. Germline V lookup: CDR1 MNHEY, CDR2 SVGAGI. Trimming cost V 6 bases and J 8 bases; bases outside gene matches: 10. This CDR3 is 15 amino acids long. The CDR3, as DNA: TGTGCCAGCAGACTATCCGGGACAGGGGCCGATGAGCAGTTCTTC. Translation gives CASRLSGTGADEQFF.

The V call is TRBV9, the J call TRBJ2-6; maybe TRBD1 (6 bases). V was shortened by 0 bases and J by 0 bases, with 10 bases between the two germline ends. Germline V lookup: CDR1 SGDLS, CDR2 YYNGEE. The CDR3 consists of 17 residues. The CDR3: CASSVDRETSGANVLTF. In DNA form, the CDR3 reads TGTGCCAGCAGCGTAGACAGGGAAACCTCTGGGGCCAACGTCCTGACTTTC. The whole variable domain, filled in from reference TRBV9 and TRBJ2-6, reads DSGVTQTPKHLITATGQRVTLRCSPRSGDLSVYWYQQSLDQGLQFLIQYYNGEERAKGNILERFSAQQFPDLHSELNLSSLELGDSALYFCASSVDRETSGANVLTFGAGSRLTVL.

This chain links TRBV11-3 with TRBJ1-1, with a possible D match to TRBD1 (5 bases). Trimming shortened V by 5 bases and J by 0 bases, and 13 bases separated the two germline ends. CDR3 length equals 15 residues. Germline CDR1 and CDR2: SGHNT and YENEEA. The CDR3 DNA reads as TGTGCCAGCAGCGGAGTAGGGGAGGTGAACACTGAAGCTTTCTTT. This encodes CASSGVGEVNTEAFF.

This chain uses TRBV7-6 with TRBJ1-2, with TRBD1 matching 8 bases. Germline CDR1 is SGHVS and CDR2 is FNYEAQ. V trimming: 5 bases; J trimming: 7 bases; junction bases outside the gene matches: 18. There are 17 residues in the CDR3. The CDR3 is CASSPYLQQGVESGYTF. CDR3 DNA: TGTGCCAGCAGCCCCTACCTTCAACAGGGGGTGGAGAGTGGCTACACCTTC.